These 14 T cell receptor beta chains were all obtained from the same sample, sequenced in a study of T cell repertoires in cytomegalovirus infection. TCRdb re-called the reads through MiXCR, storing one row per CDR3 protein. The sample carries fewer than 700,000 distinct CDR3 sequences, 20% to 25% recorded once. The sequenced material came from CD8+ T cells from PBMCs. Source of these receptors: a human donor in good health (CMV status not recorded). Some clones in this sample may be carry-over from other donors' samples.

The CDR3 DNA reads TGTGCCAGCAGTGACTGGGAGGTTACCGGGGAGCTGTTTTTT. Translation: CASSDWEVTGELFF. The chain couples TRBV6-4 to TRBJ2-2, with a weak D call TRBD2 (6 bases). Trimming took 1 base from V and 5 from J, leaving 8 bases between them. Germline V gene sequence: CDR1 MRHNA, CDR2 SNTAGT. The CDR3 is 14 amino acids.

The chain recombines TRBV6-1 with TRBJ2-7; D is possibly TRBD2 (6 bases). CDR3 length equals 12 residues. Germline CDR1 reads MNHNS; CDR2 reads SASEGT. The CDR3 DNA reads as TGCGCTCCCAAGGGACTGTCCTACGAGCAGTACGTC. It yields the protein CAPKGLSYEQYV.

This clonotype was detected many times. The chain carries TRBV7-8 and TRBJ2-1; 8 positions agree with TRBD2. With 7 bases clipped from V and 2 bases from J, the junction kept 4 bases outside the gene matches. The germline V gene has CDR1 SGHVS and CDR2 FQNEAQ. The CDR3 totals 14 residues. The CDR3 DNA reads TGTGCCAGCAACACGGGGGGGCCCTACAATGAGCAGTTCTTC. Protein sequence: CASNTGGPYNEQFF.

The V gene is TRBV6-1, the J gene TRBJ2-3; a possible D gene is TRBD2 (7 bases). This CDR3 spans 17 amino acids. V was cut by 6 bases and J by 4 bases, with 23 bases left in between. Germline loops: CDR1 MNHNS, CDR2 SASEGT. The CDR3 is CASRAFSGGQQADTQYF. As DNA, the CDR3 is TGTGCCAGCAGAGCTTTTTCGGGGGGACAACAGGCAGATACGCAGTATTTT.

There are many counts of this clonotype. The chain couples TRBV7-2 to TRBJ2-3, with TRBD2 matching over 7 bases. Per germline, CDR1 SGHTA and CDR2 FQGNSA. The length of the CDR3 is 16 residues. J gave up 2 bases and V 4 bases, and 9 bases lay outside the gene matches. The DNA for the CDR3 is TGTGCCAGCAGCTCCACTAGAGCGGGGTACACAGATACGCAGTATTTT. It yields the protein CASSSTRAGYTDTQYF. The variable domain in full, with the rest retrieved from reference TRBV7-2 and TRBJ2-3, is GAGVSQSPSNKVTEKGKDVELRCDPISGHTALYWYRQSLGQGLEFLIYFQGNSAPDKSGLPSDRFSAERTGGSVSTLTIQRTQQEDSAVYLCASSSTRAGYTDTQYFGPGTRLTVL.

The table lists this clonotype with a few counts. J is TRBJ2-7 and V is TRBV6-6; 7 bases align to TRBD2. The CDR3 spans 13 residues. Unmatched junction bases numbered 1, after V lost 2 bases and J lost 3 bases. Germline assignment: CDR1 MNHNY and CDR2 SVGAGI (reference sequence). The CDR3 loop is CASSYGRVYEQYV. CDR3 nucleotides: TGTGCCAGCAGTTACGGGAGGGTCTACGAGCAGTACGTC.

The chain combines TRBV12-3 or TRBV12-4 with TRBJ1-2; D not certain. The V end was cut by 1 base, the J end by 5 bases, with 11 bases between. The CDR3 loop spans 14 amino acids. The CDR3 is CASSLGVGRYGYTF. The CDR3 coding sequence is TGTGCCAGCAGTTTAGGAGTAGGGCGGTATGGCTACACCTTC.

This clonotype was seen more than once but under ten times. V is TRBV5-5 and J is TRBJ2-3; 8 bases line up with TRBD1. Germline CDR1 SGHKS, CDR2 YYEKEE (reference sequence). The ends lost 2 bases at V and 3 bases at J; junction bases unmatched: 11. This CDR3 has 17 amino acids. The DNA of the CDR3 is TGTGCCAGCAGCTTCCCCGAGACTCACAGGGGGACAGATACGCAGTATTTT. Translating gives CASSFPETHRGTDTQYF. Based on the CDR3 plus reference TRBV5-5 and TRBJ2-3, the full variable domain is DAGVTQSPTHLIKTRGQQVTLRCSPISGHKSVSWYQQVLGQGPQFIFQYYEKEERGRGNFPDRFSARQFPNYSSELNVNALLLGDSALYLCASSFPETHRGTDTQYFGPGTRLTVL.

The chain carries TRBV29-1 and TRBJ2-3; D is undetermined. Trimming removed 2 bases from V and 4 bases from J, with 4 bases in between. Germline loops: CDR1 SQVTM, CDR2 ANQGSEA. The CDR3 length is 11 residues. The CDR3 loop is CSVEKPDTQYF. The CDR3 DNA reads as TGCAGCGTTGAAAAACCAGATACGCAGTATTTT.

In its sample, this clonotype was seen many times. The CDR3 region is CASSFEGPSNTGELFF. CDR3 nucleotide sequence: TGTGCCAGCAGTTTTGAAGGACCTTCGAACACCGGGGAGCTGTTTTTT. V is TRBV12-3 or TRBV12-4 and J is TRBJ2-2; D ambiguous. The CDR3 loop spans 16 amino acids. V gave up 3 bases and J gave up 0 bases, with 11 bases separating them.

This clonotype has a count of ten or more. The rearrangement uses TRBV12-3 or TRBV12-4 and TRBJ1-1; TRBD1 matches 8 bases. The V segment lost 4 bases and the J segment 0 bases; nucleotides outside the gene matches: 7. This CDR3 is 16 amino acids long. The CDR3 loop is CASSSLMTGVNTEAFF. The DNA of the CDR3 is TGTGCCAGCAGTTCCCTGATGACAGGGGTGAACACTGAAGCTTTCTTT.

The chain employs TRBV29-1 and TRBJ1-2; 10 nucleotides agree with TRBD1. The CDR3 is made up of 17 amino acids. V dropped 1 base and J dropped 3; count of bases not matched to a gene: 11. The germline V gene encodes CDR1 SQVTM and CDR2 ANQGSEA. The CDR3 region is CSVEGQGALPRDYGYTF. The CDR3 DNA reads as TGCAGCGTTGAAGGACAGGGGGCCCTACCCAGAGACTATGGCTACACCTTC.

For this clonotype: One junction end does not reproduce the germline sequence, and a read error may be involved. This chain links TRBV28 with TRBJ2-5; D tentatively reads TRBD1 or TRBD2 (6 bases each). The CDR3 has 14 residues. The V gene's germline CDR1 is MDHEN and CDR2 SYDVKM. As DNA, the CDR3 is TGTGCCAACAGTCCCGGGGGCCTCAGAGAGACCCAGTACTTC. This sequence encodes CANSPGGLRETQYF. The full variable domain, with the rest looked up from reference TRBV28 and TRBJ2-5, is DVKVTQSSRYLVKRTGEKVFLECVQDMDHENMFWYRQDPGLGLRLIYFSYDVKMKEKGDIPEGYSVSREKKERFSLILESASTNQTSMYLCANSPGGLRETQYFGPGTRLLVL.

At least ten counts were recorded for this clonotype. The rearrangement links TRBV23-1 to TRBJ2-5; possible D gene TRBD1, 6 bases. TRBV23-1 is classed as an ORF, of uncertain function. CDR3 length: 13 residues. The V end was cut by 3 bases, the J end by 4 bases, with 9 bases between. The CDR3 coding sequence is TGCGCCAGCAGTCAGGGCAGGGGAGAGACCCAGTACTTC. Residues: CASSQGRGETQYF.